These 11 T cell receptor beta chains were all obtained from the same sample, sequenced in a study of T cells in Graves' hyperthyroidism and ophthalmopathy (dated by TCRdb to between 2018 and 2021). The method was multiplex PCR. This sample was sequenced with an Illumina HiSeq 2000. The TCR beta CDR3 regions were amplified from the RNA transcripts. For the first round of RT-PCR on the TCR CDR3, the HTBI primer set was used together with the Qiagen OneStep RT-PCR kit. The public reads were quality trimmed at Q25 with fastp and then assembled into clones with MiXCR by TCRdb, keeping productive beta chains. Entries are consolidated by CDR3 protein sequence, retaining the most common genes and DNA. This sample lists a few hundred thousand distinct CDR3 sequences; 15% to 19% were detected once. The ten largest make up less than 9.5% of the sample. The material sequenced was blood. These receptors were collected from a woman aged 25-40 years with Graves' hyperthyroidism.

The CDR3 here is CASSPMPAGPTSGDEQFF. The CDR3 DNA sequence: TGTGCCAGCAGCCCCATGCCCGCGGGACCCACTAGTGGCGATGAGCAGTTCTTC. The rearrangement joins TRBV6-1 to TRBJ2-1, with D perhaps TRBD2 (6 bases). The CDR3 totals 18 residues. Germline CDR1 reads MNHNS; CDR2 reads SASEGT. The V gene lost 6 bases and the J gene lost 8 bases, with 29 bases spanning the gap.

As DNA, the CDR3 is TGTGCCAGCACCGGGACACCCGGGGAGCTGTTTTTT. Protein product: CASTGTPGELFF. The chain links TRBV7-9 to TRBJ2-2, with D perhaps matching TRBD1 (6 bases). V lost 7 bases to trimming and J lost 6 bases, with 9 bases between them. There are 12 residues in the CDR3. In germline, CDR1 is SEHNR, CDR2 FQNEAQ (reference sequence).

This chain joins TRBV9 and TRBJ1-1, with D possibly matching TRBD1 (5 bases). Deletions cut 7 bases from V and 2 bases from J, with 24 bases between. CDR1 is SGDLS and CDR2 is YYNGEE in the germline V gene. The CDR3 consists of 17 residues. The CDR3 bases are TGTGCCAGCTCCCGGGGGGGAGGGGCGCGAGAAAACACTGAAGCTTTCTTT. Amino acid sequence: CASSRGGGARENTEAFF.

Only a few counts were recorded for this clonotype. This chain joins TRBV19 and TRBJ2-2; 13 bases are shared with TRBD2. The J segment lost 6 bases and the V segment lost 4 bases, leaving 2 bases of the junction unmatched. The germline CDR1 and CDR2 sequences are LNHDA and SQIVND (reference sequence). The CDR3 totals 15 residues. CDR3 DNA sequence: TGTGCCAGTAGTAAACTAGCGGGAGGGCCCGGGGAGCTGTTTTTT. Amino acids: CASSKLAGGPGELFF.

This clonotype was seen at least ten times. The V and J genes are TRBV6-1 and TRBJ2-6, with a possible D match to TRBD2 (6 bases). In germline, CDR1 is MNHNS, CDR2 SASEGT. Trimming removed 5 bases at V and 4 bases at J, with 18 bases between. The CDR3 is 17 amino acids. The CDR3 DNA reads as TGTGCCAGCAGTCGGGACTCACCGGCGGGCGGGGCCAACGTCCTGACTTTC. It translates to CASSRDSPAGGANVLTF.

This clonotype has ten or more counts. The V gene is TRBV11-1, the J gene TRBJ2-3; TRBD2 matches at 7 bases. J gave up 3 bases and V 8 bases, and 5 bases lay outside the gene matches. The CDR3 consists of 13 residues. Germline V gene lookup returns CDR1 SGHAT and CDR2 FQDESV (reference sequence). The CDR3 DNA follows: TGTGCCAGCGGGAGGGCCAGTACAGATACGCAGTATTTT. Translated, it gives CASGRASTDTQYF.

The chain carries TRBV7-9 and TRBJ2-2, with 8 bases lining up with TRBD1. J was trimmed by 7 bases and V by 7 bases; bases with no gene match: 14. CDR3 length equals 16 residues. Germline CDR1 and CDR2: SEHNR and FQNEAQ (reference sequence). In nucleotides, the CDR3 is TGTGCCAGCATCCAGGGTGGACAGGGAATCATCGGGGAGCTGTTTTTT. It translates to CASIQGGQGIIGELFF.

CDR3 DNA: TGTGCCAGCAGCAAGCTTGCAAGGGGGACAGCTAATTCACCCCTCCACTTT. Residues: CASSKLARGTANSPLHF. The chain links TRBV7-9 to TRBJ1-6, with TRBD1 identical over 7 bases. The length of the CDR3 is 17 residues. Germline V lookup: CDR1 SEHNR, CDR2 FQNEAQ (reference sequence). V dropped 5 bases and J dropped 6; count of bases not matched to a gene: 13.

This chain joins TRBV6-2 or TRBV6-3 and TRBJ1-1; D is unclear. The CDR3 totals 16 residues. V lost 5 bases to trimming and J lost 0 bases, with 16 bases between them. Germline V CDR1 and CDR2: MNHEY, SVGEGT. The CDR3 is CASSPRPIHMNTEAFF. The CDR3 DNA reads as TGTGCCAGCAGTCCCCGGCCTATTCACATGAACACTGAAGCTTTCTTT.

This clonotype came up once. The chain joins TRBV9 to TRBJ2-7; D is unclear. This CDR3 region has 14 residues. The germline V gene has CDR1 SGDLS and CDR2 YYNGEE. Trimming took 3 bases from V and 2 from J, leaving 12 bases between them. This CDR3 reads CASSAGPLTYEQYF. Here the CDR3 DNA reads TGTGCCAGCAGCGCCGGGCCCCTAACCTACGAGCAGTACTTC.

This clonotype was counted at least ten times. This chain uses TRBV28 with TRBJ1-2, with a weak D call TRBD1 (6 bases). This CDR3 has 15 residues. Trimming cost V 6 bases and J 0 bases, with 14 bases left between them. Germline lookup yields CDR1 MDHEN and CDR2 SYDVKM. CDR3 sequence: CASSLPRGSNYGYTF. CDR3 DNA: TGTGCCAGCAGCCTACCCAGGGGCTCTAACTATGGCTACACCTTC.